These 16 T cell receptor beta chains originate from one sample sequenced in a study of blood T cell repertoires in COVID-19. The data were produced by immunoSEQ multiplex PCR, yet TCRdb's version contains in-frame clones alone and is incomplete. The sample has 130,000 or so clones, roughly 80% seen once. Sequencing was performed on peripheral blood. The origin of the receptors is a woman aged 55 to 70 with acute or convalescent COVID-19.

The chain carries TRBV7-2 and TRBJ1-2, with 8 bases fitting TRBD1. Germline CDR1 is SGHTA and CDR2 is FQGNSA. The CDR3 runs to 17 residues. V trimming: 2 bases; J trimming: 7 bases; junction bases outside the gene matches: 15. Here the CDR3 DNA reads TGTGCCAGCAGCTTAAGGTCCACGGCCCAGGGGGCAGGTGGCTACACCTTC. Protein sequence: CASSLRSTAQGAGGYTF.

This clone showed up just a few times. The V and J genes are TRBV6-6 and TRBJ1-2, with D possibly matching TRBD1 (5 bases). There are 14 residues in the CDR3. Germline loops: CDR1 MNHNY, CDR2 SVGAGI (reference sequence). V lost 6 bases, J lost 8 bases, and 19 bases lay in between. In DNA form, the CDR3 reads TGTGCCAGCAGCCCCCCGGAGGGACCGACGGGCTACACCTTC. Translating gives CASSPPEGPTGYTF.

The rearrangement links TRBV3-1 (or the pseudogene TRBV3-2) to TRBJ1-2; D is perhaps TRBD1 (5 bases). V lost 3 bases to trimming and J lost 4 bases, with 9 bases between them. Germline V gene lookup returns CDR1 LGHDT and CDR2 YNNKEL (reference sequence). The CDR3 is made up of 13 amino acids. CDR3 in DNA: TGTGCCAGCAGCCATGACAGCTCCTATGGCTACACCTTC. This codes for CASSHDSSYGYTF.

CDR3 DNA sequence: TGTGCCAGTAGTACCGACAGGTTTAGCTCCTATAATTCACCCCTCCACTTT. The encoded protein is CASSTDRFSSYNSPLHF. This sequence joins TRBV19 and TRBJ1-6, with D possibly matching TRBD1 (6 bases). The V gene's germline CDR1 is LNHDA and CDR2 SQIVND (reference sequence). The CDR3 consists of 17 residues. Trimming shortened V by 4 bases and J by 0 bases, and 13 bases separated the two germline ends.

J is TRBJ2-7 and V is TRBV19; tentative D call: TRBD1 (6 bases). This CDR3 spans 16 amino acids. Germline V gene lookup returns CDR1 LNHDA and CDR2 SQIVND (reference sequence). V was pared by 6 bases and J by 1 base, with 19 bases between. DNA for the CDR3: TGTGCCAGTAGCCAGTCGAGAAGGGACAAGTCCTACGAGCAGTACGTC. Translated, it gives CASSQSRRDKSYEQYV.

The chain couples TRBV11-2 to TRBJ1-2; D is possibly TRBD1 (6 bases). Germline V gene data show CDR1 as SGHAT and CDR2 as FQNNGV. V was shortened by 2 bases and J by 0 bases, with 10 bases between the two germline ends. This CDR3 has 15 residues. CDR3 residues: CASSLSTGPNYGYTF. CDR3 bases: TGTGCCAGCAGCTTATCGACAGGCCCTAACTATGGCTACACCTTC.

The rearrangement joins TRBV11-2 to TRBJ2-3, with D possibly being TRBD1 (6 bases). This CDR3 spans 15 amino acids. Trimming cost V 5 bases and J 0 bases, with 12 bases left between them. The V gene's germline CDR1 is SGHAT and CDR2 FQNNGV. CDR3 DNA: TGTGCCAGCAGCGAGGGACACTTTAGCACAGATACGCAGTATTTT. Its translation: CASSEGHFSTDTQYF.

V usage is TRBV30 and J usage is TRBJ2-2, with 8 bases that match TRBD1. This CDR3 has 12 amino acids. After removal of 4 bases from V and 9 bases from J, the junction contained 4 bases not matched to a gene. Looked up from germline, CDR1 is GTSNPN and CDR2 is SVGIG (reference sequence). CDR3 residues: CAWTRQGWELFF. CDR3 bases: TGTGCCTGGACCCGACAGGGGTGGGAGCTGTTTTTT. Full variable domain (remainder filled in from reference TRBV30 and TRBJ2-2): SQTIHQWPATLVQPVGSPLSLECTVEGTSNPNLYWYRQAAGRGLQLLFYSVGIGQISSEVPQNLSASRPQDRQFILSSKKLLLSDSGFYLCAWTRQGWELFFGEGSRLTVL.

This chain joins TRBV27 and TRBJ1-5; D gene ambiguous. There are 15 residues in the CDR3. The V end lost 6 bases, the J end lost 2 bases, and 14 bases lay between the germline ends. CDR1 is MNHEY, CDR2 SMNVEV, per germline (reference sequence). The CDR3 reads CASSIQVGGNQPQHF. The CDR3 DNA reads TGTGCCAGCAGCATCCAGGTGGGAGGCAATCAGCCCCAGCATTTT.

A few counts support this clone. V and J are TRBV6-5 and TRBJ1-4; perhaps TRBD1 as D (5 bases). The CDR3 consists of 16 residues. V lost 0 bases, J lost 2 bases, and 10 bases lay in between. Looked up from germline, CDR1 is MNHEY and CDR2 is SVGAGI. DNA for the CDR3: TGTGCCAGCAGTTACTCTATCACAGGCACTAATGAAAAACTGTTTTTT. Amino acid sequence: CASSYSITGTNEKLFF.

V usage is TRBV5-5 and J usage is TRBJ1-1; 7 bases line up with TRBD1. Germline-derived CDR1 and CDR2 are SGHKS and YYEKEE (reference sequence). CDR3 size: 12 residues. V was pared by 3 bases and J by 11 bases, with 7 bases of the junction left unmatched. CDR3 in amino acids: CASSSTGVAAFF. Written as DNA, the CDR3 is TGTGCCAGCAGCTCTACAGGGGTTGCGGCTTTCTTT.

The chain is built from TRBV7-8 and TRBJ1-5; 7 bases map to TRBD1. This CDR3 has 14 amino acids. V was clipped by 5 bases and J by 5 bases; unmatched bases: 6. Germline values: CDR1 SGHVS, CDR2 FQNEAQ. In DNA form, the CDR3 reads TGTGCCAGCAGCGCTAGGGACAGCTATCAGCCCCAGCATTTT. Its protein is CASSARDSYQPQHF.

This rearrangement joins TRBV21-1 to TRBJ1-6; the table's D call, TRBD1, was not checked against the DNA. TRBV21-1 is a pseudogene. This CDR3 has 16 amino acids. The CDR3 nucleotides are TGTGCCAGCAGCAAAAAGGCGGACAAACGTCAATCACCCCTCCACTTT. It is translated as CASSKKADKRQSPLHF.

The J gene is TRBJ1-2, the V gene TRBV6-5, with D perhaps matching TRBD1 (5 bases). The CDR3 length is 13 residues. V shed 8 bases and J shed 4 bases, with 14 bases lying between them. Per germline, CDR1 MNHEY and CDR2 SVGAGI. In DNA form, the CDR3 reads TGTGCCAGCTCGGACACTGACACCTATGGCTACACCTTC. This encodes CASSDTDTYGYTF.

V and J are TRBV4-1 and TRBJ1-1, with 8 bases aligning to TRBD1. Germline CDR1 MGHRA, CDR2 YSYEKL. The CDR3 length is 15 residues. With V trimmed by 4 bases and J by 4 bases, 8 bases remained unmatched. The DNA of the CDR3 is TGCGCCAGCAGCCGGTCCTTGACAGGGGTCACTGAAGCTTTCTTT. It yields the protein CASSRSLTGVTEAFF.

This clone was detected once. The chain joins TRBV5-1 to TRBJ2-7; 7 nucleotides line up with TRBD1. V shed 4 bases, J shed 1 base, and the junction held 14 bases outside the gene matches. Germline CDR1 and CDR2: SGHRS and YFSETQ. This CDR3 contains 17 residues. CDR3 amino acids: CASSATGAPHLSYEQYV. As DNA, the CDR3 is TGCGCCAGCAGCGCTACAGGGGCTCCCCACCTGTCCTACGAGCAGTACGTC.